A single sample is the source of the 23 T cell receptor beta chains below, sequenced in a study of cytomegalovirus exposure and HLA in healthy donors. The PCR used 60 Vbeta and 13 Jbeta primers. Using immunoSEQ multiplex PCR, the repertoire was profiled, and TCRdb retains in-frame clones only, with some absent. The table records 120,000 or so clones, around 82% of them present only once. The specimen sequenced was PBMCs. The source of these receptors is a woman between 40 and 50 years old in good health and CMV-seropositive.

The sample holds a few counts of this clone. The V call is TRBV11-3, the J call TRBJ2-1; 12 bases agree with TRBD2. Germline loops: CDR1 SGHNT, CDR2 YENEEA. With V trimmed by 5 bases and J by 0 bases, 14 bases remained unmatched. CDR3 length: 20 residues. As DNA, the CDR3 is TGTGCCAGCAGCCAGGGGGCGGGGACTAGCGGGTTCAGCTCCTACAATGAGCAGTTCTTC. Translation gives CASSQGAGTSGFSSYNEQFF.

V usage is TRBV19 and J usage is TRBJ1-2; 10 positions agree with TRBD1. Germline lookup yields CDR1 LNHDA and CDR2 SQIVND (reference sequence). V was clipped by 4 bases and J by 6 bases; unmatched bases: 2. The CDR3 sequence is 13 residues long. The CDR3 is CASSKGQGDGYTF. The DNA of the CDR3 is TGTGCCAGTAGTAAAGGACAGGGGGATGGCTACACCTTC.

CDR3 coding DNA: TGTGCCAGCAGCCAAGTCGGAGGTCGCGGGGAAGAGACCCAGTACTTC. As protein: CASSQVGGRGEETQYF. The chain links TRBV4-2 to TRBJ2-5; maybe TRBD2 (6 bases). With 1 base removed from V and 3 bases from J, the gap between germline ends came to 15 bases. Germline CDR1 reads LGHNA; CDR2 reads YNFKEQ. There are 16 residues in the CDR3.

The chain is built from TRBV6-6 and TRBJ2-7; maybe TRBD1 (5 bases). This CDR3 contains 12 residues. Per the germline V gene, CDR1 is MNHNY and CDR2 is SVGAGI (reference sequence). Deletions cut 6 bases from V and 5 bases from J, with 11 bases between. CDR3: CASSPGFDEQYF. CDR3 DNA: TGTGCCAGCAGCCCAGGGTTCGACGAGCAGTACTTC.

CDR3 nucleotides: TGTGCCAGCAGCTTAGAATTAGCGGGAGGCTACGAGCAGTACTTC. This codes for CASSLELAGGYEQYF. The chain uses TRBV7-6 and TRBJ2-7, with 10 bases fitting TRBD2. Germline values: CDR1 SGHVS, CDR2 FNYEAQ. The CDR3 spans 15 residues. After removal of 1 base from V and 3 bases from J, the junction contained 3 bases not matched to a gene.

The chain combines TRBV27 with TRBJ2-1; TRBD2 matches at 9 bases. The CDR3 loop spans 15 amino acids. V was pared by 6 bases and J by 4 bases, with 7 bases of the junction left unmatched. Germline V gene sequence: CDR1 MNHEY, CDR2 SMNVEV (reference sequence). The CDR3 here is CASSDALAGYNEQFF. Written as DNA, the CDR3 is TGTGCCAGCAGCGACGCTCTAGCGGGGTACAATGAGCAGTTCTTC.

The rearrangement links TRBV27 to TRBJ1-1; D remains unclear. There are 13 residues in the CDR3. V was trimmed by 5 bases and J by 1 base, leaving 8 bases between them. Looked up from germline, CDR1 is MNHEY and CDR2 is SMNVEV (reference sequence). The CDR3 DNA reads TGTGCCAGCAGTGATAACGGGAACACTGAAGCTTTCTTT. This translates into CASSDNGNTEAFF.

This clone was seen a handful of times. The chain couples TRBV28 to TRBJ2-2; 7 nucleotides match TRBD2. V dropped 7 bases and J dropped 5; count of bases not matched to a gene: 19. Germline V gene lookup returns CDR1 MDHEN and CDR2 SYDVKM. The CDR3 is 18 amino acids. Here the CDR3 reads CASISTGPGGSGTGELFF. The CDR3 coding sequence is TGTGCCAGCATCTCCACGGGACCGGGGGGATCGGGTACCGGGGAGCTGTTTTTT. Complete variable domain (other parts from reference TRBV28 and TRBJ2-2): DVKVTQSSRYLVKRTGEKVFLECVQDMDHENMFWYRQDPGLGLRLIYFSYDVKMKEKGDIPEGYSVSREKKERFSLILESASTNQTSMYLCASISTGPGGSGTGELFFGEGSRLTVL.

V usage is TRBV4-1 and J usage is TRBJ1-1; 9 positions match TRBD1. The V gene end was trimmed by 4 bases and the J gene end by 6 bases; junction bases not matched to a gene: 9. This CDR3 contains 15 residues. CDR1 and CDR2 (germline): MGHRA, YSYEKL. The CDR3 loop is CASSPEGQGMPEAFF. Written as DNA, the CDR3 is TGCGCCAGCAGCCCCGAAGGACAGGGGATGCCTGAAGCTTTCTTT.

The rearrangement links TRBV30 to TRBJ2-1; D is uncertain. The CDR3 covers 12 residues. Trimming pared 0 bases from V and 6 bases from J, leaving 6 bases between. Germline-derived CDR1 and CDR2 are GTSNPN and SVGIG (reference sequence). The CDR3 is CAWSVYANEQFF. In DNA form, the CDR3 reads TGTGCCTGGAGTGTCTACGCCAATGAGCAGTTCTTC.

V and J are TRBV10-2 and TRBJ2-7; 7 bases align to TRBD1. The CDR3 consists of 15 residues. Looked up from germline, CDR1 is WSHSY and CDR2 is SAAADI. V gave up 3 bases and J gave up 2 bases; unmatched junction bases: 7. CDR3 region: CASSDPGTAPYEQYF. CDR3 DNA sequence: TGCGCCAGCAGTGACCCCGGGACAGCCCCCTACGAGCAGTACTTC.

V is TRBV30 and J is TRBJ1-2; D gene ambiguous. Germline CDR1 and CDR2: GTSNPN and SVGIG (reference sequence). The CDR3 spans 13 residues. Deletions cut 1 base from V and 4 bases from J, with 10 bases between. CDR3 coding DNA: TGTGCCTGGAGTGAATCGGGGTTCTATGGCTACACCTTC. It is translated as CAWSESGFYGYTF.

The rearrangement links TRBV2 to TRBJ1-5, with D uncertain. V lost 3 bases and J lost 7, with 10 bases in between. CDR1 and CDR2 (germline): SNHLY, FYNNEI. The CDR3 totals 13 residues. The chain's CDR3 is CASSEGEQQPQHF. In nucleotides, the CDR3 is TGTGCCAGCAGTGAGGGAGAACAACAGCCCCAGCATTTT.

This rearrangement joins TRBV7-8 to TRBJ1-3; tentative D call: TRBD1 (6 bases). Trimming removed 5 bases at V and 0 bases at J, with 11 bases between. Germline loops: CDR1 SGHVS, CDR2 FQNEAQ. The CDR3 is 15 amino acids. The CDR3 nucleotides read TGTGCCAGCAGCACCCGGGACAACTCTGGAAACACCATATATTTT. It specifies CASSTRDNSGNTIYF. The full variable domain, completed using reference TRBV7-8 and TRBJ1-3, is GAGVSQSPRYKVAKRGQDVALRCDPISGHVSLFWYQQALGQGPEFLTYFQNEAQLDKSGLPSDRFFAERPEGSVSTLKIQRTQQEDSAVYLCASSTRDNSGNTIYFGEGSWLTVV.

In nucleotides, the CDR3 is TGTGCCAGCAGCTCCCCTTCTAGTGACGATACGCAGTATTTT. Its protein is CASSSPSSDDTQYF. The chain combines TRBV7-2 with TRBJ2-3, with no clear D. The CDR3 is 14 amino acids. Trimming stripped 4 bases from V and 6 bases from J, with 14 bases between. Germline V gene sequence: CDR1 SGHTA, CDR2 FQGNSA.

The rearrangement links TRBV7-8 to TRBJ1-3, with D unclear. The germline CDR1 and CDR2 sequences are SGHVS and FQNEAQ. CDR3 size: 17 residues. V lost 5 bases and J lost 0, with 17 bases in between. The CDR3 loop reads CASSPVGQAYSGNTIYF. The CDR3 DNA is TGTGCCAGCAGCCCCGTCGGTCAGGCTTACTCTGGAAACACCATATATTTT.

J is TRBJ1-1 and V is TRBV27, with 8 nucleotides matching TRBD1. After removal of 6 bases from V and 4 bases from J, the junction contained 7 bases not matched to a gene. The CDR3 spans 14 residues. Germline V CDR1 and CDR2: MNHEY, SMNVEV (reference sequence). The CDR3 sequence: CASRPQGGGTEAFF. In DNA form, the CDR3 reads TGTGCCAGCAGGCCACAGGGGGGGGGCACTGAAGCTTTCTTT.

V is TRBV7-6 and J is TRBJ2-2, with a possible D match to TRBD2 (6 bases). The CDR3 totals 17 residues. V gave up 0 bases and J gave up 3 bases, with 14 bases separating them. The germline V gene encodes CDR1 SGHVS and CDR2 FNYEAQ. CDR3 sequence: CASSLARGGADTGELFF. CDR3 in DNA: TGTGCCAGCAGCTTAGCGCGGGGAGGTGCTGACACCGGGGAGCTGTTTTTT.

V is TRBV7-9 and J is TRBJ2-7, with 8 positions matching TRBD2. The trim removed 0 bases at V and 4 bases at J, leaving 5 bases unmatched. CDR3 length equals 15 residues. CDR1 and CDR2 from the germline V gene are SEHNR and FQNEAQ (reference sequence). The CDR3 DNA is TGTGCCAGCAGCTTAGCTTTGCGGGAGGTGTACGAGCAGTACTTC. Encoded protein: CASSLALREVYEQYF.

This chain links TRBV4-2 with TRBJ2-1, with 8 bases identical to TRBD2. J was trimmed by 9 bases and V by 0 bases; bases with no gene match: 13. Per the germline V gene, CDR1 is LGHNA and CDR2 is YNFKEQ. This CDR3 region has 17 residues. CDR3 bases: TGTGCCAGCAGCCAAGAAATTGGAGGGCTAGCGGGTAGTGAGCAGTTCTTC. It yields the protein CASSQEIGGLAGSEQFF.

The chain uses TRBV5-1 and TRBJ2-7, with 7 nucleotides matching TRBD2. V dropped 4 bases and J dropped 0; count of bases not matched to a gene: 10. This CDR3 is 16 amino acids long. Germline V CDR1 and CDR2: SGHRS, YFSETQ. The CDR3 DNA follows: TGCGCCAGCAGCACGAAAGCTAGCGGAACCTCCTACGAGCAGTACTTC. Amino acids: CASSTKASGTSYEQYF.

The chain employs TRBV2 and TRBJ1-4; D gene unclear. The germline gives CDR1 SNHLY, CDR2 FYNNEI. The V end lost 8 bases, the J end lost 0 bases, and 10 bases lay between the germline ends. The CDR3 runs to 14 residues. The CDR3 nucleotides are TGTGCCAGCCGACAAACTGCAACTAATGAAAAACTGTTTTTT. This encodes CASRQTATNEKLFF.

This chain connects TRBV30 to TRBJ2-5, with 12 bases that match TRBD2. CDR3 length equals 15 residues. J gave up 9 bases and V 3 bases, and 11 bases lay outside the gene matches. Germline V CDR1 and CDR2: GTSNPN, SVGIG (reference sequence). The CDR3 is CAWSPRLAGESSQYF. CDR3 sequence (DNA): TGTGCCTGGAGCCCGAGACTAGCGGGAGAGTCGTCCCAGTACTTC.